This record covers a single T cell receptor beta chain. The data are from a study of blood T cell repertoires in COVID-19. Across the whole study: PBMCs, B-cell-depleted T cells, or T cells were the source of the cDNA or gDNA that made up the material.

Some clones are missing from TCRdb's copy, which holds only in-frame ones; the method was immunoSEQ multiplex PCR. The data hold 90,000 to 100,000 clones, with 87% observed a single time. The CDR3 spans 11 residues. CDR1 and CDR2 from the germline V gene are LGHDT and YNNKEL (reference sequence). V shed 6 bases and J shed 4 bases, with 6 bases lying between them. The chain has TRBV3-1 (or the pseudogene TRBV3-2) and TRBJ2-5; weak D call: TRBD2 (6 bases). Source material: peripheral blood. This receptor was identified in an older man with acute or convalescent COVID-19. The CDR3 loop is CASREGETQYF. The CDR3 DNA reads as TGTGCCAGCAGGGAGGGAGAGACCCAGTACTTC.